The 6 T cell receptor beta chains in this list originate from one sample, sequenced in a study of blood T cell repertoires in COVID-19. Assay used: immunoSEQ multiplex PCR; TCRdb lists only in-frame clones, some missing. The sample shows hundreds of thousands of clones, approximately 86% of them seen only once. Material: peripheral blood. The receptors here all came from a woman in her 70s with COVID-19, enrolled during active disease.

Only one count was recorded for this clone. The J gene is TRBJ2-3, the V gene TRBV6-6; a weak D match, TRBD2 (6 bases). The CDR3 sequence is 18 residues long. Germline V CDR1 and CDR2: MNHNY, SVGAGI (reference sequence). V lost 5 bases, J lost 1 base, and 22 bases lay in between. The CDR3 region is CASSPSFLSWGGTDTQYF. The CDR3 coding sequence is TGTGCCAGCAGTCCAAGCTTCCTCTCCTGGGGGGGCACAGATACGCAGTATTTT.

This clone has only a few counts. The chain carries TRBV5-4 and TRBJ2-7, with 7 bases lining up with TRBD1. V trimming: 6 bases; J trimming: 2 bases; junction bases outside the gene matches: 11. The CDR3 extends over 15 amino acids. The germline gives CDR1 SGHNT, CDR2 YYREEE (reference sequence). CDR3 sequence reads: CASTTPGGGAYEQYF. CDR3 bases: TGTGCCAGCACCACACCAGGGGGTGGAGCCTACGAGCAGTACTTC. The whole variable domain, filled in from reference TRBV5-4 and TRBJ2-7, reads ETGVTQSPTHLIKTRGQQVTLRCSSQSGHNTVSWYQQALGQGPQFIFQYYREEENGRGNFPPRFSGLQFPNYSSELNVNALELDDSALYLCASTTPGGGAYEQYFGPGTRLTVT.

The V and J genes are TRBV29-1 and TRBJ2-2, with 10 bases identical to TRBD1. Trimming at V came to 6 bases and at J to 6 bases, leaving 4 bases not matched to a gene. Germline V gene sequence: CDR1 SQVTM, CDR2 ANQGSEA. The CDR3 totals 13 residues. CDR3: CSVDRGGSGELFF. The DNA of the CDR3 is TGCAGCGTGGACAGGGGGGGGTCCGGGGAGCTGTTTTTT.

The chain carries TRBV13 and TRBJ2-4; D perhaps matches TRBD2 (5 bases). Trimming took off 1 base at V and 0 bases at J, with 13 bases between the two ends. The CDR3 has 17 residues. Looked up from germline, CDR1 is PRHDT and CDR2 is FYEKMQ (reference sequence). CDR3 loop: CASSLVAGERAKNIQYF. The DNA of the CDR3 is TGTGCCAGCAGCTTAGTCGCGGGTGAAAGAGCCAAAAACATTCAGTACTTC.

The chain recombines TRBV6-5 with TRBJ2-1; possible D gene TRBD2, 7 bases. CDR1 and CDR2 (germline): MNHEY, SVGAGI. This CDR3 spans 15 amino acids. The V end lost 9 bases, the J end lost 7 bases, and 22 bases lay between the germline ends. The CDR3 loop is CASLPGGGVWNEQFF. DNA for the CDR3: TGTGCCAGTCTTCCTGGGGGGGGCGTATGGAATGAGCAGTTCTTC.

This clone has more than one count but fewer than ten. The chain recombines TRBV6-5 with TRBJ2-7, with 7 positions matching TRBD1. Germline V gene lookup returns CDR1 MNHEY and CDR2 SVGAGI. With 4 bases clipped from V and 2 bases from J, the junction kept 8 bases outside the gene matches. The CDR3 has 15 amino acids. The CDR3 reads CASSSLKQGTYEQYF. CDR3 nucleotides: TGTGCCAGCAGTTCACTTAAACAGGGGACCTACGAGCAGTACTTC.